This entry lists 10 T cell receptor beta chains sequenced from one sample in a study of control samples from healthy donors and cancer patients. The data were produced by immunoSEQ multiplex PCR, yet TCRdb's version contains in-frame clones alone and is incomplete. The data contain fewer than 60,000 clones, roughly 86% of them singletons. Sequenced input: PBMCs. The receptor source for this set is a woman aged 60 to 75 with lung cancer.

The chain recombines TRBV29-1 with TRBJ2-7; D is ambiguous. The CDR3 runs to 11 residues. Germline V gene lookup returns CDR1 SQVTM and CDR2 ANQGSEA. Trimming cost V 7 bases and J 3 bases, with 10 bases left between them. The CDR3 region has the DNA TGCAGCGCCGCATACGACTACGAGCAGTACTTC. Its protein is CSAAYDYEQYF.

CDR3 DNA sequence: TGTGCCAGCAGCCATCAACAGGGGGCGCGAGAGACCCAGTACTTC. Its translation: CASSHQQGARETQYF. The chain is built from TRBV5-8 and TRBJ2-5; TRBD1 agrees at 9 bases. The germline CDR1 and CDR2 sequences are SGHTS and YDEGEE. This CDR3 comprises 15 residues. The V gene end was trimmed by 4 bases and the J gene end by 4 bases; junction bases not matched to a gene: 8.

The rearrangement joins TRBV18 to TRBJ1-4; D remains unclear. From germline, CDR1 is KGHSH and CDR2 LQKENI. There are 15 residues in the CDR3. Trimming shortened V by 0 bases and J by 0 bases, and 5 bases separated the two germline ends. CDR3 in amino acids: CASSPPSATNEKLFF. The DNA of the CDR3 is TGTGCCAGCTCACCACCTTCCGCAACTAATGAAAAACTGTTTTTT. Complete variable domain (other parts from reference TRBV18 and TRBJ1-4): NAGVMQNPRHLVRRRGQEARLRCSPMKGHSHVYWYRQLPEEGLKFMVYLQKENIIDESGMPKERFSAEFPKEGPSILRIQQVVRGDSAAYFCASSPPSATNEKLFFGSGTQLSVL.

The sample holds a few counts of this clone. The rearrangement links TRBV2 to TRBJ2-7, with D maybe TRBD2 (5 bases). The germline V gene has CDR1 SNHLY and CDR2 FYNNEI. V lost 8 bases, J lost 2 bases, and 16 bases lay in between. The CDR3 consists of 14 residues. The CDR3 DNA reads TGTGCCAGCCGTTTTGAGGGTTCCACCTACGAGCAGTACTTC. Its translation: CASRFEGSTYEQYF.

This clone has only one observation. This chain uses TRBV5-1 with TRBJ1-4; maybe TRBD1 (5 bases). This CDR3 has 16 residues. CDR1 and CDR2 (germline): SGHRS, YFSETQ. V lost 4 bases and J 0 bases, leaving 13 bases between the germline ends. CDR3 in amino acids: CASSLAGGTTNEKLFF. The DNA of the CDR3 is TGCGCCAGCAGCCTGGCGGGGGGTACAACTAATGAAAAACTGTTTTTT. The full variable domain, with the rest looked up from reference TRBV5-1 and TRBJ1-4, is KAGVTQTPRYLIKTRGQQVTLSCSPISGHRSVSWYQQTPGQGLQFLFEYFSETQRNKGNFPGRFSGRQFSNSRSEMNVSTLELGDSALYLCASSLAGGTTNEKLFFGSGTQLSVL.

This chain links TRBV3-1 (or the pseudogene TRBV3-2) with TRBJ2-7; perhaps TRBD1 as D (5 bases). The V and J ends lost 1 base and 2 bases respectively, with 12 bases between them. Germline V gene sequence: CDR1 LGHDT, CDR2 YNNKEL (reference sequence). The CDR3 runs 15 residues. The CDR3 sequence is CASSQVWGPPYEQYF. The CDR3 DNA sequence: TGTGCCAGCAGCCAAGTTTGGGGCCCCCCCTACGAGCAGTACTTC.

Within the sample, this clone is medium-sized. The J gene is TRBJ1-5, the V gene TRBV2; the D gene is possibly TRBD1 (5 bases). The CDR3 totals 14 residues. V was shortened by 5 bases and J by 3 bases, with 11 bases between the two germline ends. Germline CDR1 SNHLY, CDR2 FYNNEI. CDR3 in amino acids: CASSNEGSNQPQHF. In DNA form, the CDR3 reads TGTGCCAGCAGTAACGAGGGGTCCAATCAGCCCCAGCATTTT.

In its sample, this clone was seen once. The CDR3 loop is CASSEEFAGSGNTIYF. The DNA of the CDR3 is TGTGCCAGCAGTGAAGAGTTTGCAGGCTCTGGAAACACCATATATTTT. J is TRBJ1-3 and V is TRBV2; D unclear. CDR3 length: 16 amino acids. Looked up from germline, CDR1 is SNHLY and CDR2 is FYNNEI. Deletions cut 1 base from V and 0 bases from J, with 10 bases between.

The chain uses TRBV19 and TRBJ1-5; D not certain. The length of the CDR3 is 15 residues. With 1 base removed from V and 4 bases from J, the gap between germline ends came to 11 bases. CDR1 and CDR2 from the germline V gene are LNHDA and SQIVND (reference sequence). This CDR3 is CASSIGATTNQPQHF. The CDR3 DNA follows: TGTGCCAGTAGTATAGGAGCTACGACTAATCAGCCCCAGCATTTT.

The chain recombines TRBV11-3 with TRBJ2-7, with a weak D call TRBD2 (5 bases). V dropped 2 bases and J dropped 6 bases, with 8 bases sitting between them. Germline CDR1 and CDR2: SGHNT and YENEEA. The length of the CDR3 is 12 residues. The CDR3: CASSLTGSEQYF. In DNA, the CDR3 is TGTGCCAGCAGCTTAACGGGAAGCGAGCAGTACTTC.